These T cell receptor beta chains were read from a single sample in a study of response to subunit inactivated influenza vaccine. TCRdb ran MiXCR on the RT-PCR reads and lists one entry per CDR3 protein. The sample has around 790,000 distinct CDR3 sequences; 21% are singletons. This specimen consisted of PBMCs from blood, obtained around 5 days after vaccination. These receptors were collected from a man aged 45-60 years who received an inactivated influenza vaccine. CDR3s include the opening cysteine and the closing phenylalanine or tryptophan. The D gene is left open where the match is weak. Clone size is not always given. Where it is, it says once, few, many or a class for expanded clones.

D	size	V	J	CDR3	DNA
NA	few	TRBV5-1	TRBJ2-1	CASSKGRAVYEQFF	TGCGCCAGCAGTAAAGGCAGGGCGGTTTATGAGCAGTTCTTC
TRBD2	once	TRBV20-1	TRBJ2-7	CSARSGDSGVTYEQYF	TGCAGTGCTAGATCCGGGGATAGCGGGGTAACCTACGAGCAGTACTTC
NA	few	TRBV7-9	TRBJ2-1	CASSLGPTSPFF	TGTGCCAGCAGCTTGGGACCGACTTCCCCGTTCTTC
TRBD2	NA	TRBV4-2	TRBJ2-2	CASSQDLLAGTGELFF	TGTGCCAGCAGCCAAGATCTACTAGCGGGCACCGGGGAGCTGTTTTTT
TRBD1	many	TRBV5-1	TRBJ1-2	CASSPGQGAYGYTF	TGCGCCAGCAGCCCGGGACAGGGGGCTTATGGCTACACCTTC
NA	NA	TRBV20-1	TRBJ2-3	CSARDNSFNPFDGQYF	TGCAGTGCTAGGGATAACAGTTTCAACCCCTTTGATGGGCAGTATTTT
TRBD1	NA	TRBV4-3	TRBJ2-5	CASSQDRTGSKTQYF	TGCGCCAGCAGCCAAGACAGGACAGGGTCAAAGACCCAGTACTTC
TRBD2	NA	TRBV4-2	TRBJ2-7	CASSQDTSGMYEQYF	TGTGCCAGCAGCCAAGATACTAGCGGGATGTACGAGCAGTACTTC
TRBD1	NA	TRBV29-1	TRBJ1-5	CSVSQDRGNQPQHF	TGCAGCGTCTCTCAAGACAGGGGGAATCAGCCCCAGCATTTT
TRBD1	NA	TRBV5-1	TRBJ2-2	CASSSSSGQGAPGELFF	TGCGCCAGCAGCTCTTCCTCGGGACAGGGGGCCCCCGGGGAGCTGTTTTTT
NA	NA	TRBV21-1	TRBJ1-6	CASSARTGKIPPLHF	TGTGCCAGCAGCGCTCGAACAGGGAAAATTCCACCCCTCCACTTT
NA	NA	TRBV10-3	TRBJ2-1	CAISGGYEQFF	TGTGCCATCAGTGGAGGGTATGAGCAGTTCTTC
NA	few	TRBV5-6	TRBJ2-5	CASRRYTVQETQYF	TGTGCCAGCAGACGTTATACAGTTCAAGAGACCCAGTACTTC
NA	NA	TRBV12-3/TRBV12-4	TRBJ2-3	CASHDVEGTDTQYF	TGTGCCAGTCACGACGTGGAGGGCACAGATACGCAGTATTTT
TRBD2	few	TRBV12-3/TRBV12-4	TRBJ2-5	CASSQAGAETQYF	TGTGCCAGCAGTCAAGCGGGGGCAGAGACCCAGTACTTC
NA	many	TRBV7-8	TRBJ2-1	CASSFSRLTYNEQFF	TGTGCCAGCAGCTTTTCGCGCCTAACCTACAATGAGCAGTTCTTC
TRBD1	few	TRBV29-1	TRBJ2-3	CSVVEQGASDTQYF	TGCAGCGTTGTAGAACAGGGGGCTTCAGATACGCAGTATTTT
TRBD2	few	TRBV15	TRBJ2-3	CATSRASGRGADTQYF	TGTGCCACCAGCAGAGCCTCTGGGAGGGGTGCAGATACGCAGTATTTT
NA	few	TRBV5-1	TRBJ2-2	CASSFSVRGGGTGELFF	TGCGCCAGCAGCTTTTCCGTGCGCGGGGGCGGCACCGGGGAGCTGTTTTTT
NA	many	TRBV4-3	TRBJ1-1	CASSQAMNTEAFF	TGCGCCAGCAGCCAGGCGATGAACACTGAAGCTTTCTTT
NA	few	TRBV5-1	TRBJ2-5	CASGGPAETQYF	TGCGCCAGCGGGGGTCCTGCAGAGACCCAGTACTTC
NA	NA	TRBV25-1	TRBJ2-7	CASPLTDENEQYF	TGTGCCAGCCCCCTTACGGACGAGAACGAGCAGTACTTC
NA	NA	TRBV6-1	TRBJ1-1	CASSEYWGAFF	TGTGCCAGCAGTGAATATTGGGGGGCTTTCTTT
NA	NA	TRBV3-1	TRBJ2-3	CASSQYGSYTQYF	TGTGCCAGCAGCCAATACGGGAGTTATACGCAGTATTTT
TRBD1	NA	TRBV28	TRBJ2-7	CASSGRTGSSYEQYF	TGTGCCAGCAGTGGGCGGACAGGGAGCTCCTACGAGCAGTACTTC
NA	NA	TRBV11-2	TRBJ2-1	CASSSGGRGVGGMGGEQFF	TGTGCCAGCAGCTCTGGGGGTCGGGGAGTGGGTGGAATGGGGGGTGAGCAGTTCTTC
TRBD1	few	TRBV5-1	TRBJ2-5	CASSPSGDRGWGQYF	TGCGCCAGCAGCCCTTCCGGCGACAGGGGTTGGGGCCAGTACTTC
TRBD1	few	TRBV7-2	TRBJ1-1	CASSLGYYGQDEAFF	TGTGCCAGCAGCTTAGGGTACTACGGACAGGATGAAGCTTTCTTT
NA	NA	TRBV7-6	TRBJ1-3	CASSLVGTYSSGNTIYF	TGTGCCAGCAGCTTAGTTGGGACATACAGCTCTGGAAACACCATATATTTT
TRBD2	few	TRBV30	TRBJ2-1	CAWCTGTSGYNEQFF	TGTGCCTGGTGCACCGGGACTAGCGGTTACAATGAGCAGTTCTTC
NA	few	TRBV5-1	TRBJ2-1	CASSWAEGEQFF	TGCGCCAGCAGCTGGGCCGAGGGTGAGCAGTTCTTC
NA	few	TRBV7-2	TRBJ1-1	CASSLARAGEAFF	TGTGCCAGCAGCTTAGCGAGGGCGGGGGAAGCTTTCTTT
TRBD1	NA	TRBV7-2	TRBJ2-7	CASTLSGTASYEQYF	TGTGCCAGCACCTTAAGTGGGACAGCCTCCTACGAGCAGTACTTC
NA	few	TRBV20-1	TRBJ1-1	CSARKDTEAFF	TGCAGTGCTAGAAAGGACACTGAAGCTTTCTTT
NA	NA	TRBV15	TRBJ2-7	CATSSEAYEQYF	TGTGCCACCAGCAGTGAAGCCTACGAGCAGTACTTC
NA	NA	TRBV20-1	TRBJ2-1	CSASSGRGPNEQFF	TGCAGTGCTAGTTCAGGGCGGGGGCCCAATGAGCAGTTCTTC
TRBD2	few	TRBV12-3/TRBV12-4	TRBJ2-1	CASRRTSGGTREQFF	TGTGCCAGCAGACGGACTAGCGGGGGGACGCGTGAGCAGTTCTTC
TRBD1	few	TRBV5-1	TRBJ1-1	CASSLGLGQGVSATEAFF	TGCGCCAGCAGCTTGGGTCTGGGACAGGGGGTGTCAGCCACTGAAGCTTTCTTT
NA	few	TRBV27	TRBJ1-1	CASSRGFEAFF	TGTGCCAGCAGTCGAGGTTTTGAAGCTTTCTTT
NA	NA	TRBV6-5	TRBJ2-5	CASSYSGPGLQETQYF	TGTGCCAGCAGTTACTCGGGTCCCGGCTTACAAGAGACCCAGTACTTC
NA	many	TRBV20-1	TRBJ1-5	CSARDLRVGSNQPQHF	TGCAGTGCCCGGGACCTCAGGGTCGGTAGCAATCAGCCCCAGCATTTT
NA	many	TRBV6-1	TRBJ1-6	CASSGGSYNSPLHF	TGTGCCAGCTCCGGAGGGTCCTATAATTCACCCCTCCACTTT